A single TCR beta chain is shown here with its context. Its antigen remains unidentified. This record belongs to a study of T cells in localized non-small cell lung cancer. Findings and limits, study-wide: The greatest T cell clonality was found in uninvolved adjacent lung (higher than in tumor). Greater blood T cell density accompanied longer overall survival. Researchers found a median around 59 of the top 100 tumor clones in adjacent lung.

Repertoires were generated with immunoSEQ multiplex PCR, while TCRdb's copy carries only in-frame clones and drops some. The repertoire includes more than 30,000 clones, under 85% of them detected once, and about 36% sits in the top ten. CDR1 SGHTA and CDR2 FQGNSA come from the germline V gene. The CDR3 has 13 amino acids. Trimming stripped 5 bases from V and 3 bases from J, with 10 bases between. V gene TRBV7-2 combines with J gene TRBJ1-2; TRBD1 is a possible D gene (6 bases). The sequence derives from a male donor older than 55 with stage II squamous cell lung carcinoma. Sequenced material: peripheral blood, taken before any cancer treatment. The CDR3 protein is CASSPQGDYGYTF. DNA of the CDR3: TGTGCCAGCAGCCCACAGGGTGACTATGGCTACACCTTC. Together with reference TRBV7-2 and TRBJ1-2, the CDR3 gives the full variable domain: GAGVSQSPSNKVTEKGKDVELRCDPISGHTALYWYRQSLGQGLEFLIYFQGNSAPDKSGLPSDRFSAERTGGSVSTLTIQRTQQEDSAVYLCASSPQGDYGYTFGSGTRLTVV.